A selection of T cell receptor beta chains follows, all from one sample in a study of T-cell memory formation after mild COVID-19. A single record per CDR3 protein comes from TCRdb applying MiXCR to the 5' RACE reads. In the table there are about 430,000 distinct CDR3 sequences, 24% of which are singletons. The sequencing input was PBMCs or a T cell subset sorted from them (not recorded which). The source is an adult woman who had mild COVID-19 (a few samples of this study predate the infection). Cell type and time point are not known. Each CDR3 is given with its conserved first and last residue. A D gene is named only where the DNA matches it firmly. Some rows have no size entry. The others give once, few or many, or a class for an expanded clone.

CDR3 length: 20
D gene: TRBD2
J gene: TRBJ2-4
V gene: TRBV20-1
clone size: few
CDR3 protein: CGVAGHVLAGQNLAKNIQYF
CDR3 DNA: TGCGGAGTGGCCGGCCACGTACTAGCGGGACAGAACCTAGCCAAAAACATTCAGTACTTC

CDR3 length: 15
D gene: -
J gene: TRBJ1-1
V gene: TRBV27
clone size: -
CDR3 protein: CATLRSGGRGTEAFF
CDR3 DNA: TGTGCCACCCTCAGGAGCGGGGGGAGGGGTACTGAAGCTTTCTTT

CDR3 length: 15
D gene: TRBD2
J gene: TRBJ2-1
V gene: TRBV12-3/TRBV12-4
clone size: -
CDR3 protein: CASSRPQLAGDEQFF
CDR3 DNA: TGTGCCAGCAGTCGACCGCAACTAGCGGGGGATGAGCAGTTCTTC

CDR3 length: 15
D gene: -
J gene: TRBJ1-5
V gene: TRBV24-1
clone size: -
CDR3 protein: CATSDPKTQNQPQHF
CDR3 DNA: TGTGCCACCAGTGACCCAAAGACCCAAAATCAGCCCCAGCATTTT

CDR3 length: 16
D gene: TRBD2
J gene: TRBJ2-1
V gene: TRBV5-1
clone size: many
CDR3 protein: CASSPVSGGAWREQFF
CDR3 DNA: TGCGCCAGCAGCCCCGTAAGCGGGGGGGCTTGGCGGGAGCAGTTCTTC

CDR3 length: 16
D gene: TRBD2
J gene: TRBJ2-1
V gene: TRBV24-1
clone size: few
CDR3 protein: CATSDLSGGSYNEQFF
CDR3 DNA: TGTGCCACCAGTGATTTGTCGGGGGGCTCCTACAATGAGCAGTTCTTC

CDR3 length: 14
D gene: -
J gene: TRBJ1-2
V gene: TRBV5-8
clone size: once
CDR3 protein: CASSFHPGNGGYTF
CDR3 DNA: TGTGCCAGCAGCTTCCATCCAGGGAACGGCGGCTACACCTTC

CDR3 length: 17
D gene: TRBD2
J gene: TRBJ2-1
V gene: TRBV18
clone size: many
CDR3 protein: CASSPRSGSGEDNEQFF
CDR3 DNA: TGTGCCAGCTCACCACGGAGCGGGAGCGGTGAGGACAATGAGCAGTTCTTC

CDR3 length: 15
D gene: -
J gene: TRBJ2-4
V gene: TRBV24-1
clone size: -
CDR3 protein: CATSDPRGAKNIQYF
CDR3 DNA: TGTGCCACCAGTGACCCCCGAGGGGCCAAAAACATTCAGTACTTC

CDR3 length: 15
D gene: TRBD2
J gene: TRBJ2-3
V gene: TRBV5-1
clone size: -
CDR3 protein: CASSLSGSGKDTQYF
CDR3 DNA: TGCGCCAGCAGCTTGTCCGGGAGCGGGAAAGATACGCAGTATTTT

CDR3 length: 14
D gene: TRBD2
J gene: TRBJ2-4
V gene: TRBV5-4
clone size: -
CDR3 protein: CASSFRAGNDIQYF
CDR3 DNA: TGTGCCAGCAGCTTTAGAGCGGGAAATGACATTCAGTACTTC

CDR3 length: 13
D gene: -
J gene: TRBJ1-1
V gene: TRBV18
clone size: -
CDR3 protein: CASSLDGGAEAFF
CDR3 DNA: TGTGCCAGCTCATTGGATGGGGGCGCTGAAGCTTTCTTT

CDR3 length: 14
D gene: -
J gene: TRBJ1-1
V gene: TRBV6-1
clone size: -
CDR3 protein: CASSEPGAWTEAFF
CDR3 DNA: TGTGCCAGCAGTGAGCCGGGGGCTTGGACTGAAGCTTTCTTT

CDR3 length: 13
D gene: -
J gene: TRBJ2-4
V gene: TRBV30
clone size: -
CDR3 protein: CAWAPPAKNIQYF
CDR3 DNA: TGTGCCTGGGCCCCCCCGGCCAAAAACATTCAGTACTTC

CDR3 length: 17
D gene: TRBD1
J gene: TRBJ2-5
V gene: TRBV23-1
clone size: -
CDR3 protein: CASSQPPGQGAQETQYF
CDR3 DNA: TGCGCCAGCAGTCAACCCCCGGGACAGGGGGCCCAAGAGACCCAGTACTTC

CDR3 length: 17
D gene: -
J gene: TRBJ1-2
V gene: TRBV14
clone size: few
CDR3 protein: CASSQDVFGRGDYGYTF
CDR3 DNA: TGTGCCAGCAGCCAAGATGTCTTCGGGCGCGGGGATTATGGCTACACCTTC

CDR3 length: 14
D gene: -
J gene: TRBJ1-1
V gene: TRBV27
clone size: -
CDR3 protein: CASRPHWMNTEAFF
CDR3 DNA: TGTGCCAGCAGGCCACACTGGATGAACACTGAAGCTTTCTTT

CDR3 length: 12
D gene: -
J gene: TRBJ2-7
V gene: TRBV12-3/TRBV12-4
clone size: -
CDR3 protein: CASSDRRYEQYF
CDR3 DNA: TGTGCCAGCTCGGACAGACGCTACGAGCAGTACTTC

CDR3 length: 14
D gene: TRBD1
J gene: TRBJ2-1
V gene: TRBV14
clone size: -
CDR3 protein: CASSQGQYPHEQFF
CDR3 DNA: TGTGCCAGCAGCCAGGGACAGTATCCACATGAGCAGTTCTTC

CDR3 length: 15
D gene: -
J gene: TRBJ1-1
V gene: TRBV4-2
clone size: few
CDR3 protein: CASSQPQAMNTEAFF
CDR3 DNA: TGTGCCAGCAGCCAACCACAGGCCATGAACACTGAAGCTTTCTTT

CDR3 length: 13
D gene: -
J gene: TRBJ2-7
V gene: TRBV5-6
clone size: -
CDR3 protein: CASSLMGPYEQYF
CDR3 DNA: TGTGCCAGCAGCTTGATGGGCCCCTACGAGCAGTACTTC

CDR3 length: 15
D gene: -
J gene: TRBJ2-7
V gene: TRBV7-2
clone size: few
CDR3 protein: CASSRPWTGEPYQYF
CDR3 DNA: TGTGCCAGCAGCCGCCCGTGGACCGGAGAGCCGTACCAGTACTTC

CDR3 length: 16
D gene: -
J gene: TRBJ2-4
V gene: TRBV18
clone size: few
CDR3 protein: CASSPGKVVAKNIQYF
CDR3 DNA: TGTGCCAGCTCACCGGGAAAAGTTGTAGCCAAAAACATTCAGTACTTC

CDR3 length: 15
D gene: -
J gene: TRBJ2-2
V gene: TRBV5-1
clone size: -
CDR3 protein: CASSPGHPNTGELFF
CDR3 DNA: TGCGCCAGCAGCCCGGGACACCCGAACACCGGGGAGCTGTTTTTT

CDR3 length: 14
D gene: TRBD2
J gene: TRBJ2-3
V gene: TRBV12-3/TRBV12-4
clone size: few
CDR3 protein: CASTLSGRADTQYF
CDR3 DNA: TGTGCCAGCACCCTTAGCGGGAGAGCAGATACGCAGTATTTT

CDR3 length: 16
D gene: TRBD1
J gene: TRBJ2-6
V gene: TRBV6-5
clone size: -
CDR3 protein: CASRRQGSSGANVLTF
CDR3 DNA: TGTGCCAGCAGGAGACAGGGTTCGTCAGGGGCCAACGTCCTGACTTTC

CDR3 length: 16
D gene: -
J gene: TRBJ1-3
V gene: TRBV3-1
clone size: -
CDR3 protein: CASSRSMGSSGNTIYF
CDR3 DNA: TGTGCCAGCAGCCGATCTATGGGTTCCTCTGGAAACACCATATATTTT

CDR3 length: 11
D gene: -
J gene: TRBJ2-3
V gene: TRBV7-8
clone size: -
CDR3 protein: CASSLYGPQYF
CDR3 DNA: TGTGCCAGCAGCTTATACGGTCCGCAGTATTTT

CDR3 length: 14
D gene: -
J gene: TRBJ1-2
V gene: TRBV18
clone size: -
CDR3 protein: CASSRMGLGDGYTF
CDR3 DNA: TGTGCCAGCTCACGAATGGGACTGGGAGATGGCTACACCTTC

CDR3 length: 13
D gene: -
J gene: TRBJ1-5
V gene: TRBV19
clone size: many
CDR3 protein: CASTQQGLQPQHF
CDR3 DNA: TGTGCCAGTACGCAGCAGGGCCTTCAGCCCCAGCATTTT

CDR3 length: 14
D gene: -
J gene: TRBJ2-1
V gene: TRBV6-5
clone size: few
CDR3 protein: CASSYKSGWNEQFF
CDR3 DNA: TGTGCCAGCAGTTATAAGTCAGGCTGGAATGAGCAGTTCTTC

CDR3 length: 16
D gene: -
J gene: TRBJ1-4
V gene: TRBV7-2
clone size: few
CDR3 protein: CASSLVGGPTNEKLFF
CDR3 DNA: TGTGCCAGCAGCTTAGTCGGCGGCCCAACTAATGAAAAACTGTTTTTT

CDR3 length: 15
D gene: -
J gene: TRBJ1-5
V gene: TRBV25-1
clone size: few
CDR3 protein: CASSDAKGENQPQHF
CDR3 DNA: TGTGCCAGCAGTGACGCCAAGGGTGAGAATCAGCCCCAGCATTTT